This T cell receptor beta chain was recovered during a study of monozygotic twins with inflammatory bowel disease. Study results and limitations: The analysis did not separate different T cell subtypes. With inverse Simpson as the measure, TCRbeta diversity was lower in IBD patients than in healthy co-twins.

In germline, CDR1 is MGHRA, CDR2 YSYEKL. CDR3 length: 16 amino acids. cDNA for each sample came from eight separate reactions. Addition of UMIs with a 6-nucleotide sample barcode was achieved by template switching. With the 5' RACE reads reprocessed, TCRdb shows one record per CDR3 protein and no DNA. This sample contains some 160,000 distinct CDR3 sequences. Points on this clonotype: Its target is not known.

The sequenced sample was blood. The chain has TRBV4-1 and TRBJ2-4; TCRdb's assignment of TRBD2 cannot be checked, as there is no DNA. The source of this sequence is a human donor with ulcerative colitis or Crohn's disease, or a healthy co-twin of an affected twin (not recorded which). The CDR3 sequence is CASSPLAQESKNIQYF.